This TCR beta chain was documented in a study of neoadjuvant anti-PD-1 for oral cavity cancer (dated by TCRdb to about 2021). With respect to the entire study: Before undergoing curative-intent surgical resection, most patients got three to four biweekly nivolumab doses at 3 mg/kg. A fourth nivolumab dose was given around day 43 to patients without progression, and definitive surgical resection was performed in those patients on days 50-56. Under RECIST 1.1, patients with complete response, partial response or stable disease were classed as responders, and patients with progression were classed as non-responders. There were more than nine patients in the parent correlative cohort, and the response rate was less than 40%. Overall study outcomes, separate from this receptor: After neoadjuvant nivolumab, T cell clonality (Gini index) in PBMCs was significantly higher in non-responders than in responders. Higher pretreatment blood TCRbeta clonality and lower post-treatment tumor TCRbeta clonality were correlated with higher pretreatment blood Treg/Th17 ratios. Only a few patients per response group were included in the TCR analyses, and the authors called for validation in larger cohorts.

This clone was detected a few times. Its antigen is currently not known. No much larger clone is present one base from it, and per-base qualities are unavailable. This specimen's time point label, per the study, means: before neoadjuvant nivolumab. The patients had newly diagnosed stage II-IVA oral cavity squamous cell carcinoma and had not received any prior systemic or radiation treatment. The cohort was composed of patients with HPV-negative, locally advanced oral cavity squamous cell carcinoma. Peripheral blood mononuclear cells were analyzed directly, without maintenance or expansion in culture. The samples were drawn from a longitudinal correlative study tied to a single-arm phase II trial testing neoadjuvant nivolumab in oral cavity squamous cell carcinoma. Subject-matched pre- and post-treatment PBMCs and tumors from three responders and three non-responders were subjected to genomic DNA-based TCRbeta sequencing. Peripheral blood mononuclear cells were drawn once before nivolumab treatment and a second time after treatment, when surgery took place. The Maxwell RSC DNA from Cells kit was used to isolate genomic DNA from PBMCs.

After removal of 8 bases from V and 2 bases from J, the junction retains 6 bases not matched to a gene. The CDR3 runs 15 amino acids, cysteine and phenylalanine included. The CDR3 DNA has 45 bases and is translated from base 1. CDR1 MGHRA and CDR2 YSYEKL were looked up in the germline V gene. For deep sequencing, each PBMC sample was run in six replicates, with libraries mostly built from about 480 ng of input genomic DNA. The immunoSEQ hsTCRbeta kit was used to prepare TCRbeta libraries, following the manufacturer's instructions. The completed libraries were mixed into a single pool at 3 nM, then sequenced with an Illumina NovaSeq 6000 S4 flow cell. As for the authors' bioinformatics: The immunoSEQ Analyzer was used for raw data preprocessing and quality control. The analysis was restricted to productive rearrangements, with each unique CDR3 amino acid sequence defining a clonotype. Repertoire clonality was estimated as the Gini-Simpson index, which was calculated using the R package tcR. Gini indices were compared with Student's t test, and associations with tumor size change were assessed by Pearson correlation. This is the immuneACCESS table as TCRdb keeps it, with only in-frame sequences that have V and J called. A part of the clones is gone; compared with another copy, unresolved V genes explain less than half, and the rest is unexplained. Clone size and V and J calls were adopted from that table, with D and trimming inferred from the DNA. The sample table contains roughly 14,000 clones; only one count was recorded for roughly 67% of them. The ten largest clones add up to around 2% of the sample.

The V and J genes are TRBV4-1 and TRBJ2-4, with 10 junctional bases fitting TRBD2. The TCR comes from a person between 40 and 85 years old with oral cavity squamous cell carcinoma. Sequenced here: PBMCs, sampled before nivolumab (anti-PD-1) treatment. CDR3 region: CASSGLADPKNIQYF. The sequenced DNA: TGCGCCAGCTCTGGACTAGCGGACCCCAAAAACATTCAGTACTTC.